The 31 T cell receptor beta chains listed next were all sequenced from one sample in a study of shared clonotypes between healthy human individuals. Measured with immunoSEQ multiplex PCR; TCRdb has only the in-frame clones, and not every one. The sample consists of some 2,500,000 clones, roughly 93% of them appearing once. The sequenced sample was naive CD4+ T cells from PBMCs. The subset: CD45RA+ positively selected. These receptors were collected from a man younger than 35 in good health. Some clones in this sample may be carry-over from other donors' samples.

The V gene is TRBV18, the J gene TRBJ2-7; either TRBD1 or TRBD2 may fit D (5 bases each). With 2 bases removed from V and 6 bases from J, the gap between germline ends came to 11 bases. Germline CDR1 and CDR2: KGHSH and LQKENI. This CDR3 is built from 13 residues. CDR3: CASSPGGRSEQYF. Here the CDR3 DNA reads TGTGCCAGCTCACCAGGGGGAAGGTCCGAGCAGTACTTC.

The chain couples TRBV9 to TRBJ2-5, with D tentatively TRBD1 (5 bases). Per the germline V gene, CDR1 is SGDLS and CDR2 is YYNGEE. V was cut by 4 bases and J by 1 base, with 11 bases left in between. CDR3 length: 14 residues. This CDR3 reads CASSPLRGQETQYF. The CDR3 DNA sequence: TGTGCCAGCAGCCCCCTTAGGGGCCAAGAGACCCAGTACTTC.

The J gene is TRBJ2-5, the V gene TRBV5-4; maybe TRBD1 (8 bases). The V end lost 4 bases, the J end lost 1 base, and 26 bases lay between the germline ends. Germline lookup yields CDR1 SGHNT and CDR2 YYREEE (reference sequence). The CDR3 extends over 19 amino acids. CDR3 bases: TGTGCCAGCAGCCCGATCAGGGGGCTAGTGACTAGCCCCCAAGAGACCCAGTACTTC. Amino acids: CASSPIRGLVTSPQETQYF.

This clone has only a few counts. Other DNA sequences within the sample encode an identical CDR3. V usage is TRBV7-9 and J usage is TRBJ2-5; D is ambiguous. V lost 1 base to trimming and J lost 6 bases, with 0 bases between them. Per germline, CDR1 SEHNR and CDR2 FQNEAQ (reference sequence). The CDR3 spans 10 residues. The CDR3 DNA reads TGTGCCAGCAGCTTAGAGACCCAGTACTTC. Protein product: CASSLETQYF.

This clone was counted once. V usage is TRBV7-2 and J usage is TRBJ2-7; the D call may be TRBD1 or TRBD2 (5 bases each). The germline CDR1 and CDR2 sequences are SGHTA and FQGNSA. The CDR3 runs to 15 residues. Trimming pared 7 bases from V and 2 bases from J, leaving 18 bases between. The DNA of the CDR3 is TGTGCCAGCACCGCGGGTGGACACCTGACCTACGAGCAGTACTTC. Translation gives CASTAGGHLTYEQYF. The variable domain in full, with the rest retrieved from reference TRBV7-2 and TRBJ2-7, is GAGVSQSPSNKVTEKGKDVELRCDPISGHTALYWYRQSLGQGLEFLIYFQGNSAPDKSGLPSDRFSAERTGGSVSTLTIQRTQQEDSAVYLCASTAGGHLTYEQYFGPGTRLTVT.

This rearrangement joins TRBV2 to TRBJ1-6; 12 bases fit TRBD1. The CDR3 loop spans 16 amino acids. V gave up 5 bases and J gave up 3 bases; unmatched junction bases: 2. Germline CDR1 is SNHLY and CDR2 is FYNNEI. The CDR3 region has the DNA TGTGCCAGCAGTAGGGACAGGGGGCTCTATAATTCACCCCTCCACTTT. This encodes CASSRDRGLYNSPLHF.

This chain connects TRBV7-9 to TRBJ2-3; 8 nucleotides align to TRBD2. This CDR3 spans 14 amino acids. With 8 bases clipped from V and 8 bases from J, the junction kept 12 bases outside the gene matches. Germline V lookup: CDR1 SEHNR, CDR2 FQNEAQ (reference sequence). CDR3 amino acids: CASSLAGGPPTQYF. The CDR3 bases are TGTGCCAGCTCTTTGGCGGGGGGTCCACCTACGCAGTATTTT.

This clone was seen only once. The V gene is TRBV4-3, the J gene TRBJ2-1; the match to TRBD1 covers 8 bases. This CDR3 is 16 amino acids long. Looked up from germline, CDR1 is LGHNA and CDR2 is YSLEER. J lost 9 bases, V lost 0 bases, and 10 bases had no gene match. CDR3 bases: TGCGCCAGCAGCCAAGATTTCCTAGGGGGACAGGTTGAGCAGTTCTTC. This sequence encodes CASSQDFLGGQVEQFF.

The CDR3 DNA reads as TGTGCCAGCAGCGTAAACGGGAGGGCCGAGGAGACCCAGTACTTC. Residues: CASSVNGRAEETQYF. The rearrangement joins TRBV9 to TRBJ2-5, with TRBD2 matching over 8 bases. This CDR3 is 15 amino acids long. The V gene end was trimmed by 1 base and the J gene end by 5 bases; junction bases not matched to a gene: 7. Looked up from germline, CDR1 is SGDLS and CDR2 is YYNGEE.

V and J are TRBV20-1 and TRBJ2-1, with a weak D call TRBD2 (5 bases). The V gene lost 4 bases and the J gene lost 12 bases, with 10 bases spanning the gap. The CDR3 consists of 10 residues. Germline CDR1 reads DFQATT; CDR2 reads SNEGSKA (reference sequence). This CDR3 reads CSAIEGRQFF. DNA for the CDR3: TGCAGTGCTATCGAAGGGAGGCAGTTCTTC.

The rearrangement joins TRBV5-4 to TRBJ1-2, with TRBD1 matching 8 bases. V was pared by 0 bases and J by 4 bases, with 2 bases of the junction left unmatched. In germline, CDR1 is SGHNT, CDR2 YYREEE (reference sequence). The length of the CDR3 is 14 residues. The CDR3: CASSLEGQVYGYTF. The CDR3 DNA reads TGTGCCAGCAGCTTGGAGGGACAGGTCTATGGCTACACCTTC.

J is TRBJ2-1 and V is TRBV9, with 12 bases fitting TRBD2. Germline-derived CDR1 and CDR2 are SGDLS and YYNGEE. The CDR3 has 17 residues. Germline trimming cut 3 bases from V and 7 bases from J; bases unmatched to any gene: 11. This CDR3 is CASSANPLAGGYNEQFF. In DNA form, the CDR3 reads TGTGCCAGCAGCGCAAATCCCCTAGCGGGAGGGTATAATGAGCAGTTCTTC.

The chain has TRBV5-6 and TRBJ1-4; 7 bases line up with TRBD1. CDR1 SGHDT and CDR2 YYEEEE come from the germline V gene. The CDR3 contains 14 residues. The J segment lost 6 bases and the V segment lost 4 bases, leaving 6 bases of the junction unmatched. As DNA, the CDR3 is TGTGCCAGCAGCGTACGGGACAGATATGAAAAACTGTTTTTT. It yields the protein CASSVRDRYEKLFF.

The gene calls are TRBV6-1 and TRBJ2-1, with 8 nucleotides matching TRBD2. This CDR3 is built from 17 residues. J gave up 0 bases and V 0 bases, and 4 bases lay outside the gene matches. Germline loops: CDR1 MNHNS, CDR2 SASEGT. The CDR3 reads CASSEAERGSSYNEQFF. The CDR3 nucleotides are TGTGCCAGCAGTGAAGCAGAGCGGGGGAGCTCCTACAATGAGCAGTTCTTC.

This clone was counted a single time. The gene calls are TRBV7-2 and TRBJ2-7; 10 positions agree with TRBD1. CDR3 length: 17 residues. The V segment lost 2 bases and the J segment 6 bases; nucleotides outside the gene matches: 13. Germline assignment: CDR1 SGHTA and CDR2 FQGNSA. CDR3 bases: TGTGCCAGCAGCTTATTGGGGACAGGGGCCCTCCAGGTCGAGCAGTACTTC. Protein sequence: CASSLLGTGALQVEQYF.

The V and J genes are TRBV19 and TRBJ2-1; 9 bases are shared with TRBD2. The V and J ends lost 6 bases and 8 bases, in that order; junction bases with no gene match: 8. Germline assignment: CDR1 LNHDA and CDR2 SQIVND (reference sequence). This CDR3 contains 14 residues. CDR3 protein: CASSQREREDEQFF. CDR3 sequence (DNA): TGTGCCAGTAGCCAGAGGGAGCGGGAGGATGAGCAGTTCTTC.

The rearrangement links TRBV19 to TRBJ1-2; 8 nucleotides align to TRBD1. V trimming: 4 bases; J trimming: 0 bases; junction bases outside the gene matches: 13. Germline V gives CDR1 LNHDA, CDR2 SQIVND (reference sequence). The CDR3 is made up of 18 amino acids. CDR3 protein: CASSSPRGQENANYGYTF. DNA of the CDR3: TGTGCCAGTAGTAGCCCGCGGGGACAGGAAAACGCTAACTATGGCTACACCTTC.

This rearrangement joins TRBV9 to TRBJ2-5, with D hard to call. The germline V gene has CDR1 SGDLS and CDR2 YYNGEE. V was trimmed by 2 bases and J by 4 bases, leaving 27 bases between them. The CDR3 spans 19 residues. The CDR3 sequence: CASSVGQQYYHILGETQYF. The CDR3 DNA reads TGTGCCAGCAGCGTTGGGCAGCAATACTACCATATCCTGGGAGAGACCCAGTACTTC.

The chain recombines TRBV5-1 with TRBJ2-1; 12 bases agree with TRBD2. The trim removed 3 bases at V and 9 bases at J, leaving 10 bases unmatched. The CDR3 contains 16 residues. From germline, CDR1 is SGHRS and CDR2 YFSETQ. The CDR3 is CASSSGLAGGPSEQFF. The CDR3 coding sequence is TGCGCCAGCAGCTCCGGCCTAGCGGGAGGGCCTAGTGAGCAGTTCTTC.

The chain employs TRBV28 and TRBJ2-7; 12 bases agree with TRBD2. Germline V gives CDR1 MDHEN, CDR2 SYDVKM. The CDR3 contains 15 residues. V lost 0 bases and J lost 4; bases outside the gene matches: 1. The CDR3: CASSLWTSGRYEQYF. CDR3 bases: TGTGCCAGCAGTTTATGGACTAGCGGGAGATACGAGCAGTACTTC.

This sequence joins TRBV5-1 and TRBJ2-7, with D perhaps given as TRBD1 or TRBD2 (5 bases each). The CDR3 runs to 17 residues. Germline values: CDR1 SGHRS, CDR2 YFSETQ. Trimming removed 2 bases from V and 0 bases from J, with 18 bases in between. This CDR3 is CASSFGAWDAVSYEQYF. CDR3 bases: TGCGCCAGCAGCTTTGGAGCATGGGACGCCGTCTCCTACGAGCAGTACTTC. The complete variable domain, with remaining parts taken from reference TRBV5-1 and TRBJ2-7, reads KAGVTQTPRYLIKTRGQQVTLSCSPISGHRSVSWYQQTPGQGLQFLFEYFSETQRNKGNFPGRFSGRQFSNSRSEMNVSTLELGDSALYLCASSFGAWDAVSYEQYFGPGTRLTVT.

This clone was counted between two and nine times. This chain links TRBV10-1 with TRBJ2-7; D is possibly TRBD1 or TRBD2 (5 bases each). Trimming cost V 8 bases and J 1 base, with 9 bases left between them. CDR1 is WNHNN and CDR2 is SYGVQD in the germline V gene (reference sequence). The CDR3 runs 12 residues. This CDR3 reads CASGTYSYEQYF. As DNA, the CDR3 is TGCGCCAGCGGGACCTATTCCTACGAGCAGTACTTC.

This rearrangement joins TRBV2 to TRBJ1-5; D possibly corresponds to TRBD1 (6 bases). This CDR3 is 13 amino acids long. Trimming left V 6 bases short and J 5 bases short, with 11 bases between. Germline assignment: CDR1 SNHLY and CDR2 FYNNEI. The CDR3 region has the DNA TGTGCCAGCAGGGCCGGGGGCGATCAGCCCCAGCATTTT. Protein sequence: CASRAGGDQPQHF.

This chain uses TRBV28 with TRBJ1-5; 8 bases agree with TRBD1. The trim removed 5 bases at V and 5 bases at J, leaving 8 bases unmatched. Germline V gene lookup returns CDR1 MDHEN and CDR2 SYDVKM. The CDR3 spans 15 residues. The CDR3, as DNA: TGTGCCAGCAGTACCGGACAGGGATGGCATCAGCCCCAGCATTTT. It codes for CASSTGQGWHQPQHF.

The gene calls are TRBV28 and TRBJ1-1; D perhaps matches TRBD1 (6 bases). The CDR3 contains 16 residues. Germline CDR1 is MDHEN and CDR2 is SYDVKM. V was clipped by 6 bases and J by 1 base, with 18 bases between them. CDR3 amino acids: CASSLNGGPGNTEAFF. The CDR3 bases are TGTGCCAGCAGCTTAAACGGGGGGCCAGGGAACACTGAAGCTTTCTTT. The variable domain in full, completed from reference TRBV28 and TRBJ1-1, reads DVKVTQSSRYLVKRTGEKVFLECVQDMDHENMFWYRQDPGLGLRLIYFSYDVKMKEKGDIPEGYSVSREKKERFSLILESASTNQTSMYLCASSLNGGPGNTEAFFGQGTRLTVV.

This chain connects TRBV7-9 to TRBJ2-6; D remains unclear. V dropped 5 bases and J dropped 8 bases, with 7 bases sitting between them. This CDR3 is 12 amino acids long. From germline, CDR1 is SEHNR and CDR2 FQNEAQ (reference sequence). CDR3 nucleotide sequence: TGTGCCAGCAGCCCTTTGACCAACGTCCTGACTTTC. Protein product: CASSPLTNVLTF.

The rearrangement links TRBV4-2 to TRBJ2-6; no firm D call. The V end was cut by 1 base, the J end by 0 bases, with 10 bases between. CDR3 length: 17 residues. The germline V gene encodes CDR1 LGHNA and CDR2 YNFKEQ. CDR3 in DNA: TGTGCCAGCAGCCAAGCGGAGTGGCCCTCTGGGGCCAACGTCCTGACTTTC. It encodes CASSQAEWPSGANVLTF.

This clone was observed a single time. In DNA form, the CDR3 reads TGTGCCAGCAGCGGGGCGGGATTGAGTCACATTCAGTACTTC. This translates into CASSGAGLSHIQYF. This chain uses TRBV9 with TRBJ2-4, with D perhaps matching TRBD2 (6 bases). This CDR3 spans 14 amino acids. Between the trimmed V and J ends, which lost 3 bases and 8 bases, there was a span of 15 bases. The germline V gene has CDR1 SGDLS and CDR2 YYNGEE.

This chain links TRBV11-2 with TRBJ2-5; D remains unclear. The germline V gene encodes CDR1 SGHAT and CDR2 FQNNGV. Deletions cut 1 base from V and 5 bases from J, with 17 bases between. This CDR3 contains 16 residues. The chain's CDR3 is CASSLVGRAGRETQYF. DNA of the CDR3: TGTGCCAGCAGCTTAGTGGGTCGAGCCGGCAGGGAGACCCAGTACTTC. Using reference TRBV11-2 and TRBJ2-5 for the parts outside the CDR3, the full variable domain is EAGVAQSPRYKIIEKRQSVAFWCNPISGHATLYWYQQILGQGPKLLIQFQNNGVVDDSQLPKDRFSAERLKGVDSTLKIQPAKLEDSAVYLCASSLVGRAGRETQYFGPGTRLLVL.

This rearrangement joins TRBV7-2 to TRBJ2-5; a possible D gene is TRBD2 (6 bases). Germline assignment: CDR1 SGHTA and CDR2 FQGNSA. The CDR3 is 15 residues long. With 3 bases removed from V and 3 bases from J, the gap between germline ends came to 14 bases. The CDR3 here is CASSLRREREETQYF. The CDR3 bases are TGTGCCAGCAGCTTGAGGAGAGAGCGGGAAGAGACCCAGTACTTC.

The rearrangement uses TRBV28 and TRBJ2-2; weak D call: TRBD2 (6 bases). The germline V gene has CDR1 MDHEN and CDR2 SYDVKM. This CDR3 is built from 14 residues. The V end was cut by 6 bases, the J end by 5 bases, with 13 bases between. The CDR3 protein is CASRSGDRTGELFF. CDR3 nucleotides: TGTGCCAGCAGGTCGGGAGATCGAACCGGGGAGCTGTTTTTT.